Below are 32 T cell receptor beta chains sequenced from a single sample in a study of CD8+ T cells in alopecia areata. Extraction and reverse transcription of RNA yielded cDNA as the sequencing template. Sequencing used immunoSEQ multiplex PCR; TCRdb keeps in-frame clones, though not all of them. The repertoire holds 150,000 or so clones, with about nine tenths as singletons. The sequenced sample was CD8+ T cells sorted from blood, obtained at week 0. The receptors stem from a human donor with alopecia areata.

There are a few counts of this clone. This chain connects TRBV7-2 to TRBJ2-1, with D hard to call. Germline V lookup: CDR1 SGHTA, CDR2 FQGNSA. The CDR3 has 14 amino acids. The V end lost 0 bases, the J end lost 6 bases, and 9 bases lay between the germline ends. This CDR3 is CASSLAGPGNEQFF. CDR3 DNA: TGTGCCAGCAGCTTAGCGGGTCCGGGCAATGAGCAGTTCTTC.

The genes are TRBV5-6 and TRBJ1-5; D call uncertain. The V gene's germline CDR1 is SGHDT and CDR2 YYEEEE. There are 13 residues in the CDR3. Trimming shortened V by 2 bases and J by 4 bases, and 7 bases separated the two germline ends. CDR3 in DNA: TGTGCCAGCAGCTTTACTGCGAATCAGCCCCAGCATTTT. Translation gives CASSFTANQPQHF.

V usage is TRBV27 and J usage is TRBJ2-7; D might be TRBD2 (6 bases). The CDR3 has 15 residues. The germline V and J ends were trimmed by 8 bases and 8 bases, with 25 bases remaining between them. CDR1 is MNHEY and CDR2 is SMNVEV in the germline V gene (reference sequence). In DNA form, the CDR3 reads TGTGCCAGCGAGTCCTGGGGCAGGGACTCAGGAAAGCAGTACTTC. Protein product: CASESWGRDSGKQYF.

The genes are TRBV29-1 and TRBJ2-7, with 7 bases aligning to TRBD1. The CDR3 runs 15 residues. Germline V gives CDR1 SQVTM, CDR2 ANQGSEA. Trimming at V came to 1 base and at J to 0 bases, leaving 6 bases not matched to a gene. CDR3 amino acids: CSVEGRGTDSYEQYF. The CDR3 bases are TGCAGCGTTGAAGGGAGAGGGACAGACTCCTACGAGCAGTACTTC.

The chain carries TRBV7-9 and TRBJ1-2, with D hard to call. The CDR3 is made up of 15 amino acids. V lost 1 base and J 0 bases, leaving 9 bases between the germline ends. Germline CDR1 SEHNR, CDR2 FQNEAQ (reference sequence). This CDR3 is CASSLDTTANYGYTF. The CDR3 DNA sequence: TGTGCCAGCAGCTTAGATACAACCGCTAACTATGGCTACACCTTC.

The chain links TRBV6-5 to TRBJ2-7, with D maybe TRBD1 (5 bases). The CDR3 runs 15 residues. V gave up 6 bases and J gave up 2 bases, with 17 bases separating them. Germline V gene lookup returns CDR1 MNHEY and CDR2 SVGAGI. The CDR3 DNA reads TGTGCCAGCAGGGGGTTTGGGATGGGGCCCTACGAGCAGTACTTC. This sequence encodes CASRGFGMGPYEQYF.

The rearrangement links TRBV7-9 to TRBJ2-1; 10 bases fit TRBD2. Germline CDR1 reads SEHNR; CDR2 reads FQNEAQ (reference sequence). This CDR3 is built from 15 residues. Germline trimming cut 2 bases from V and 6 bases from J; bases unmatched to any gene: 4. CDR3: CASSLLAGVFNEQFF. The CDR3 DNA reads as TGTGCCAGCAGCTTACTAGCGGGAGTGTTCAATGAGCAGTTCTTC.

Here the CDR3 reads CASSQTGDYGYTF. The CDR3 bases are TGTGCCAGCAGCCAAACAGGGGACTATGGCTACACCTTC. J is TRBJ1-2 and V is TRBV5-5; 7 nucleotides match TRBD1. J gave up 3 bases and V 4 bases, and 3 bases lay outside the gene matches. The CDR3 totals 13 residues. The germline CDR1 and CDR2 sequences are SGHKS and YYEKEE (reference sequence).

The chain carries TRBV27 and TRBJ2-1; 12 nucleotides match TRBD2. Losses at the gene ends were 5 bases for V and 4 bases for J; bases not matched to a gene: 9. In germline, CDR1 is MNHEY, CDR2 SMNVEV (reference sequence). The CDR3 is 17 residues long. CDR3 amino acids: CASSPTSGGGFYNEQFF. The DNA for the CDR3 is TGTGCCAGCAGTCCGACTAGCGGGGGTGGATTTTACAATGAGCAGTTCTTC.

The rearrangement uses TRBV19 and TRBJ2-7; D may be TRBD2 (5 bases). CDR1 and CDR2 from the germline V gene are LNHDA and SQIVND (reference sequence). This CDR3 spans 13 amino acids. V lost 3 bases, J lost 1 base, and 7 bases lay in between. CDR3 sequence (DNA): TGTGCCAGTAGTATCGGGATATCCTACGAGCAGTACTTC. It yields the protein CASSIGISYEQYF.

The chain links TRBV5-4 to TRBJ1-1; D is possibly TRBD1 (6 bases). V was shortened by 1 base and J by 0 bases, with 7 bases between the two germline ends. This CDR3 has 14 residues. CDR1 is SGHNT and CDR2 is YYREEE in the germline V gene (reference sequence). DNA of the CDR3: TGTGCCAGCAGCTTGTACAGGGTGAACACTGAAGCTTTCTTT. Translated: CASSLYRVNTEAFF.

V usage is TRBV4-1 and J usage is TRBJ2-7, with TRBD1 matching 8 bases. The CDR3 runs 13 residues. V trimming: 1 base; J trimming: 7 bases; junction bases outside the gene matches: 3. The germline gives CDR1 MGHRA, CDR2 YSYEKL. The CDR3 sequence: CASSQVGQGEQYF. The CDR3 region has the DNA TGCGCCAGCAGCCAAGTCGGACAGGGTGAGCAGTACTTC.

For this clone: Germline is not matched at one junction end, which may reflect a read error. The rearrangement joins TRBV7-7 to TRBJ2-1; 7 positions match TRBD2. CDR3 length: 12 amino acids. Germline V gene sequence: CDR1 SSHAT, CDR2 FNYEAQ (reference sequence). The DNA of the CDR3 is TGTGCTAGCAGCGCCGGGGAGGGTGAGCAGTTCTTC. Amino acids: CASSAGEGEQFF.

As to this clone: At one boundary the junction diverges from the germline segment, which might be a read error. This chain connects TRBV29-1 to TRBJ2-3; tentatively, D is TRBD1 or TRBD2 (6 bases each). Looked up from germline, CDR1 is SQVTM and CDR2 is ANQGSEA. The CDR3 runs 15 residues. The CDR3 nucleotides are TGCAGCGTGGAAGGGGGGCCTCTTAGCACAGATACGCAGTATTTT. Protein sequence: CSVEGGPLSTDTQYF.

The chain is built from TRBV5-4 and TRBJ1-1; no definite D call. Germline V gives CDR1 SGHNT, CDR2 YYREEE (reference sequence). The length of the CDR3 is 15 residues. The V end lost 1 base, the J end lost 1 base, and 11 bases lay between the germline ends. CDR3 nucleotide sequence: TGTGCCAGCAGCTTGTTTAGTTATGGGAACACTGAAGCTTTCTTT. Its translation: CASSLFSYGNTEAFF. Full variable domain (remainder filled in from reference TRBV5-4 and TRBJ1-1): ETGVTQSPTHLIKTRGQQVTLRCSSQSGHNTVSWYQQALGQGPQFIFQYYREEENGRGNFPPRFSGLQFPNYSSELNVNALELDDSALYLCASSLFSYGNTEAFFGQGTRLTVV.

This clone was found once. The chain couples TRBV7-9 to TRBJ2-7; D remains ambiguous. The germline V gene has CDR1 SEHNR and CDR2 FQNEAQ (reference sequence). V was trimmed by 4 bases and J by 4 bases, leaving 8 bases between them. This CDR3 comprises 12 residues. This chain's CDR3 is CASSYDRYEQYF. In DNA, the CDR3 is TGTGCCAGCAGCTACGATCGGTACGAGCAGTACTTC.

Written as DNA, the CDR3 is TGTGCCACCAGCCGAGTCGACAGGGAAAGACTCTACGAGCAGTACTTC. The encoded protein is CATSRVDRERLYEQYF. This sequence joins TRBV15 and TRBJ2-7, with TRBD1 identical over 7 bases. CDR1 LNHNV and CDR2 YYDKDF come from the germline V gene (reference sequence). V shed 5 bases, J shed 3 bases, and the junction held 13 bases outside the gene matches. The CDR3 has 16 residues.

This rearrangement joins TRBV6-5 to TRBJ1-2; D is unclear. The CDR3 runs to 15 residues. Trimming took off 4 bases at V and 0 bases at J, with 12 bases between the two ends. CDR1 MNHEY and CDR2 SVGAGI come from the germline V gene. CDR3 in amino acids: CASSWDEASNYGYTF. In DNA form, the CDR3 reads TGTGCCAGCAGTTGGGATGAGGCCTCTAACTATGGCTACACCTTC.

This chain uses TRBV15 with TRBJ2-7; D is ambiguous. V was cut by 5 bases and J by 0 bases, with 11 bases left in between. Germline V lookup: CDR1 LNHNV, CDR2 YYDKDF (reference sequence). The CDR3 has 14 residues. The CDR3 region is CATSGSLSSYEQYF. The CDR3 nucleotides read TGTGCCACCAGCGGATCCCTTAGCTCCTACGAGCAGTACTTC.

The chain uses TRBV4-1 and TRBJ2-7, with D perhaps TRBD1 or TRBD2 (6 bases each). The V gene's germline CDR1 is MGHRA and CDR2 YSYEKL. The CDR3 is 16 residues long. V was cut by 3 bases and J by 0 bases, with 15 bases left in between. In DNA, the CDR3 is TGCGCCAGCAGCCAGGGGGGACACGAGAGCTCCTACGAGCAGTACTTC. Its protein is CASSQGGHESSYEQYF.

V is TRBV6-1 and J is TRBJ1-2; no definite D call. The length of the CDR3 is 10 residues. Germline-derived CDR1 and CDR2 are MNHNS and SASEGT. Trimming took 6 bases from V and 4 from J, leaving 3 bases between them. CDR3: CASSFYGYTF. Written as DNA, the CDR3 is TGTGCCAGCAGCTTCTATGGCTACACCTTC.

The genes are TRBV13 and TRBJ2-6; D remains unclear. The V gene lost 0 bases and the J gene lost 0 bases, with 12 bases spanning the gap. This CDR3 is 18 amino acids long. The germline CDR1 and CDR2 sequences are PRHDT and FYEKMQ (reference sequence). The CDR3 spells CASSLGVLVHSGANVLTF. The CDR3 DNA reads TGTGCCAGCAGCTTAGGGGTTCTTGTCCACTCTGGGGCCAACGTCCTGACTTTC.

The CDR3 sequence: CASSLAWPADTGELFF. In DNA form, the CDR3 reads TGTGCCAGCAGCTTAGCTTGGCCGGCAGACACCGGGGAGCTGTTTTTT. This sequence joins TRBV7-6 and TRBJ2-2; D gene unclear. V lost 0 bases, J lost 3 bases, and 11 bases lay in between. The CDR3 contains 16 residues. The germline CDR1 and CDR2 sequences are SGHVS and FNYEAQ. Filled out from reference TRBV7-6 and TRBJ2-2, the complete variable domain reads GAGVSQSPRYKVTKRGQDVALRCDPISGHVSLYWYRQALGQGPEFLTYFNYEAQQDKSGLPNDRFSAERPEGSISTLTIQRTEQRDSAMYRCASSLAWPADTGELFFGEGSRLTVL.

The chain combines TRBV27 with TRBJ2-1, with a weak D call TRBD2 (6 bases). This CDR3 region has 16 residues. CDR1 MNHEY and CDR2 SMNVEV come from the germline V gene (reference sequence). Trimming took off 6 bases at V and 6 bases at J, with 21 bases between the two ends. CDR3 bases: TGTGCCAGCAGCCCACGGGAGCCGACCTTAAGCAATGAGCAGTTCTTC. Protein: CASSPREPTLSNEQFF.

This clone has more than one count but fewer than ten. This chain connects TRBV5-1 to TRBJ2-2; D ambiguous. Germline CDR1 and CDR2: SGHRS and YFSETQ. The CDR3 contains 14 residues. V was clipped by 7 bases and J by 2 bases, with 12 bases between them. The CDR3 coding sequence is TGCGCCAGCCTTTCTGTCGGTAACACCGGGGAGCTGTTTTTT. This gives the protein CASLSVGNTGELFF.

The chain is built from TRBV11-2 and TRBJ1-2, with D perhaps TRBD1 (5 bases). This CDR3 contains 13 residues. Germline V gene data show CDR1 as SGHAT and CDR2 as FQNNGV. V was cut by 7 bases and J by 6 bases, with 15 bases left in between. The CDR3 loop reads CASTGGLRHGYTF. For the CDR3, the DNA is TGTGCCAGCACCGGGGGTCTGCGGCATGGCTACACCTTC.

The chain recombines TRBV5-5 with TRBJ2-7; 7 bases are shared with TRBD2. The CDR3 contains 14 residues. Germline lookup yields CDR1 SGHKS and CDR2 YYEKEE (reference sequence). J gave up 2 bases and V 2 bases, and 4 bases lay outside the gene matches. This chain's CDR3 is CASSFAAGAYEQYF. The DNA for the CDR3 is TGTGCCAGCAGCTTCGCCGCGGGGGCCTACGAGCAGTACTTC.

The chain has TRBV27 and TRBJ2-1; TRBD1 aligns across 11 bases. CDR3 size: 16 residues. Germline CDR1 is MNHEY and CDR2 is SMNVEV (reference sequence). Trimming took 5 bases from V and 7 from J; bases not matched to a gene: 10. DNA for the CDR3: TGTGCCAGCAGTCTTCTCCGGACAGGGGGCTTTAATGAGCAGTTCTTC. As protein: CASSLLRTGGFNEQFF.

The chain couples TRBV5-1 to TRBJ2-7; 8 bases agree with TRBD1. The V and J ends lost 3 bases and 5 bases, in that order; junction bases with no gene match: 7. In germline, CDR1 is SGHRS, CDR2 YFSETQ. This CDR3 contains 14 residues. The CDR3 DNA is TGCGCCAGCAGCTGGATGGACAGGGCAAACGAGCAGTACTTC. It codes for CASSWMDRANEQYF.

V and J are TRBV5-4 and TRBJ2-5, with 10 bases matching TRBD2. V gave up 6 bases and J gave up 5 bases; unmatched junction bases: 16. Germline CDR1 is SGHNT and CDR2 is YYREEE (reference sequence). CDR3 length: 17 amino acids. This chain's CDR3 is CASTHIAGGMDGETQYF. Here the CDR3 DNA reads TGTGCCAGCACCCATATAGCGGGAGGCATGGACGGGGAGACCCAGTACTTC.

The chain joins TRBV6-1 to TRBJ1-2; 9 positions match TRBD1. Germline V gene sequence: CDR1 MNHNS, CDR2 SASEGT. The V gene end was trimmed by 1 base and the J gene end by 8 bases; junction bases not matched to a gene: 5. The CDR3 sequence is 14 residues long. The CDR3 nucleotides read TGTGCCAGCAGTGAAGGGGGACAGGGAGGAGGCTACACCTTC. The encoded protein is CASSEGGQGGGYTF.

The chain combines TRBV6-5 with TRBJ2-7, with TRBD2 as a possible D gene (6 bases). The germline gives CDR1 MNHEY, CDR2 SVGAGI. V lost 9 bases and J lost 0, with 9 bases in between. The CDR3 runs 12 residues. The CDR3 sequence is CASLTSSYEQYF. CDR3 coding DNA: TGTGCCAGTCTGACTAGCTCCTACGAGCAGTACTTC.